The 23 T cell receptor beta chains in this list originate from one sample, sequenced in a study of graft-versus-host responses after intestinal transplantation. Assay: immunoSEQ multiplex PCR; the TCRdb copy retains only in-frame clones and omits some. The data contain approximately 9,300 clones, 30% of them singletons. The starting material was alloreactive CD4+ T cells from a mixed lymphocyte reaction culture, obtained before intestinal transplant. The subset here: CFSE-low proliferating T cells sorted from roughly six-day pre-transplant mixed lymphocyte reaction (GvH or HvG direction). All receptors derive from a human patient who received an intestinal transplant.

This clone is termed medium-sized. The chain couples TRBV9 to TRBJ1-1; the D gene is possibly TRBD1 (5 bases). The CDR3 is made up of 15 amino acids. Germline CDR1 is SGDLS and CDR2 is YYNGEE. Between the trimmed V and J ends, which lost 4 bases and 3 bases, there was a span of 16 bases. The CDR3 loop reads CASSPYRRTDTEAFF. CDR3 coding DNA: TGTGCCAGCAGCCCGTACAGGAGGACGGACACTGAAGCTTTCTTT.

The V call is TRBV19, the J call TRBJ2-7; D is uncertain. Germline CDR1 reads LNHDA; CDR2 reads SQIVND (reference sequence). CDR3 length: 14 amino acids. Trimming removed 0 bases at V and 2 bases at J, with 8 bases between. CDR3 amino acids: CASSIEAGPYEQYF. In nucleotides, the CDR3 is TGTGCCAGTAGTATAGAGGCAGGACCCTACGAGCAGTACTTC.

The chain uses TRBV11-2 and TRBJ1-2; D is undetermined. CDR1 and CDR2 from the germline V gene are SGHAT and FQNNGV. The CDR3 loop spans 16 amino acids. V lost 2 bases and J 2 bases, leaving 15 bases between the germline ends. This chain's CDR3 is CASSLLLFRRNYGYTF. The CDR3 DNA follows: TGTGCCAGCAGCTTACTTTTATTTCGGCGGAACTATGGCTACACCTTC.

By share, this clone ranks as medium-sized. The rearrangement joins TRBV27 to TRBJ2-7; 8 bases agree with TRBD2. Germline assignment: CDR1 MNHEY and CDR2 SMNVEV (reference sequence). V shed 8 bases and J 5 bases; nucleotides not matched to a gene: 11. The CDR3 has 14 amino acids. This CDR3 is CASSLGAGGNEQYF. The CDR3 bases are TGTGCCAGCTCCCTGGGGGCGGGAGGCAACGAGCAGTACTTC.

This rearrangement joins TRBV2 to TRBJ1-2; D ambiguous. The V gene's germline CDR1 is SNHLY and CDR2 FYNNEI. The CDR3 runs 14 residues. V lost 11 bases to trimming and J lost 8 bases, with 24 bases between them. In nucleotides, the CDR3 is TGTGCCCGGCAGCTTCGGGGTCCCAGTTGGGGCTACACCTTC. The encoded protein is CARQLRGPSWGYTF.

The gene calls are TRBV30 and TRBJ2-1; 8 nucleotides line up with TRBD2. Germline CDR1 reads GTSNPN; CDR2 reads SVGIG (reference sequence). The V and J ends lost 8 bases and 3 bases, in that order; junction bases with no gene match: 12. CDR3 length: 15 amino acids. The CDR3 DNA sequence: TGTGCCGGGGAGGGTCTGACTAGCGTCTACAATGAGCAGTTCTTC. Its protein is CAGEGLTSVYNEQFF.

The chain joins TRBV6-6 to TRBJ1-4, with TRBD1 matching over 7 bases. In germline, CDR1 is MNHNY, CDR2 SVGAGI (reference sequence). CDR3 length: 16 amino acids. Trimming cost V 4 bases and J 7 bases; bases outside gene matches: 12. The CDR3 here is CASSFLLGQHFEKLFF. The CDR3 DNA sequence: TGTGCCAGCAGTTTCCTATTGGGACAGCACTTTGAAAAACTGTTTTTT.

This clone was seen a handful of times. This sequence joins TRBV7-6 and TRBJ2-7; D not resolved. This CDR3 is 16 amino acids long. V was shortened by 9 bases and J by 4 bases, with 25 bases between the two germline ends. Germline CDR1 SGHVS, CDR2 FNYEAQ. The CDR3 region is CASIFFKQKTAYEQYF. The CDR3 bases are TGTGCCAGTATTTTTTTCAAGCAGAAGACGGCATACGAGCAGTACTTC.

The rearrangement joins TRBV6-5 to TRBJ2-1, with a possible D match to TRBD2 (6 bases). The germline gives CDR1 MNHEY, CDR2 SVGAGI. This CDR3 spans 15 amino acids. The ends were cut back, 5 bases at V and 4 bases at J, with 15 bases in the middle. The CDR3 protein is CASSIGGAGYNEQFF. The CDR3 DNA reads as TGTGCCAGCAGTATTGGAGGGGCGGGGTACAATGAGCAGTTCTTC.

This chain links TRBV19 with TRBJ2-1, with D perhaps matching TRBD2 (5 bases). The CDR3 loop spans 15 amino acids. Between the trimmed V and J ends, which lost 3 bases and 6 bases, there was a span of 15 bases. Germline assignment: CDR1 LNHDA and CDR2 SQIVND (reference sequence). The CDR3 bases are TGTGCCAGTAGTATGCCGGGATCCCAGTTCAATGAGCAGTTCTTC. Translating it yields CASSMPGSQFNEQFF. Full variable domain (missing parts from reference TRBV19 and TRBJ2-1): DGGITQSPKYLFRKEGQNVTLSCEQNLNHDAMYWYRQDPGQGLRLIYYSQIVNDFQKGDIAEGYSVSREKKESFPLTVTSAQKNPTAFYLCASSMPGSQFNEQFFGPGTRLTVL.

This chain links TRBV6-6 with TRBJ1-1; D remains ambiguous. This CDR3 spans 14 amino acids. The V and J ends lost 3 bases and 1 base respectively, with 9 bases between them. Germline V gene data show CDR1 as MNHNY and CDR2 as SVGAGI (reference sequence). The CDR3 DNA follows: TGTGCCAGCAGTTATTCTCTGTCGAACACTGAAGCTTTCTTT. Amino acids: CASSYSLSNTEAFF.

This clone has more than one count but fewer than ten. The genes are TRBV5-1 and TRBJ1-1, with D unresolved. V was pared by 1 base and J by 5 bases, with 18 bases between. The CDR3 extends over 16 amino acids. The germline CDR1 and CDR2 sequences are SGHRS and YFSETQ. The CDR3 sequence is CASSLLTSAGNTEAFF. The CDR3 DNA is TGCGCCAGCAGCTTGTTAACCTCAGCTGGGAATACTGAAGCTTTCTTT.

CDR3 nucleotide sequence: TGTGCCAGCTCACTGGGACTACCCTACAATGAGCAGTTCTTC. Translation gives CASSLGLPYNEQFF. V gene TRBV6-1 combines with J gene TRBJ2-1; 7 nucleotides agree with TRBD2. CDR1 MNHNS and CDR2 SASEGT come from the germline V gene. The CDR3 sequence is 14 residues long. V shed 8 bases and J 2 bases; nucleotides not matched to a gene: 6.

The gene calls are TRBV15 and TRBJ2-3; 11 bases align to TRBD1. This CDR3 contains 17 residues. Germline trimming cut 4 bases from V and 3 bases from J; bases unmatched to any gene: 9. The germline CDR1 and CDR2 sequences are LNHNV and YYDKDF (reference sequence). The CDR3 bases are TGTGCCACCAGCAAACCGGACAGGGGGCGAGGAACAGATACGCAGTATTTT. Amino acid sequence: CATSKPDRGRGTDTQYF.

Only a few counts were recorded for this clone. V is TRBV7-9 and J is TRBJ2-7; a weak D match, TRBD2 (6 bases). The V end lost 6 bases, the J end lost 7 bases, and 19 bases lay between the germline ends. Germline CDR1 is SEHNR and CDR2 is FQNEAQ (reference sequence). The CDR3 is 14 amino acids. CDR3 residues: CASSSTGTPWEQYF. CDR3 sequence (DNA): TGTGCCAGCAGTTCTACCGGGACTCCGTGGGAGCAGTACTTC.

This clone has ten or more counts. The chain carries TRBV6-6 and TRBJ2-7; no firm D call. Trimming removed 0 bases at V and 7 bases at J, with 4 bases between. CDR3 length equals 11 residues. The germline gives CDR1 MNHNY, CDR2 SVGAGI (reference sequence). DNA of the CDR3: TGTGCCAGCAGTTACTCGGTTGAGCAGTACTTC. It translates to CASSYSVEQYF.

V usage is TRBV28 and J usage is TRBJ1-1; no clear D gene. This CDR3 is built from 12 residues. Germline assignment: CDR1 MDHEN and CDR2 SYDVKM. The V and J ends lost 1 base and 3 bases respectively, with 3 bases between them. CDR3 in DNA: TGTGCCAGCAGTTTATTCTACACTGAAGCTTTCTTT. Amino acid sequence: CASSLFYTEAFF. The full variable domain, with the rest looked up from reference TRBV28 and TRBJ1-1, is DVKVTQSSRYLVKRTGEKVFLECVQDMDHENMFWYRQDPGLGLRLIYFSYDVKMKEKGDIPEGYSVSREKKERFSLILESASTNQTSMYLCASSLFYTEAFFGQGTRLTVV.

This clone was picked up a small number of times. J is TRBJ2-1 and V is TRBV27; the D gene is possibly TRBD2 (5 bases). Trimming removed 3 bases at V and 8 bases at J, with 8 bases between. Per the germline V gene, CDR1 is MNHEY and CDR2 is SMNVEV (reference sequence). This CDR3 is built from 12 residues. Written as DNA, the CDR3 is TGTGCCAGCAGTTTTCTCGGGGATGAGCAGTTCTTC. This translates into CASSFLGDEQFF.

This clone was seen a few times. The chain couples TRBV28 to TRBJ2-1; D gene unclear. In germline, CDR1 is MDHEN, CDR2 SYDVKM. The CDR3 covers 14 residues. V was shortened by 5 bases and J by 7 bases, with 15 bases between the two germline ends. Here the CDR3 reads CASSPPPEANEQFF. The CDR3 region has the DNA TGTGCCAGCAGTCCCCCCCCCGAGGCAAATGAGCAGTTCTTC. The whole variable domain, filled in from reference TRBV28 and TRBJ2-1, reads DVKVTQSSRYLVKRTGEKVFLECVQDMDHENMFWYRQDPGLGLRLIYFSYDVKMKEKGDIPEGYSVSREKKERFSLILESASTNQTSMYLCASSPPPEANEQFFGPGTRLTVL.

There are a few counts of this clone. The rearrangement joins TRBV5-6 to TRBJ1-5, with TRBD1 as a possible D gene (5 bases). V lost 0 bases and J lost 5, with 9 bases in between. Germline V gene lookup returns CDR1 SGHDT and CDR2 YYEEEE. The CDR3 extends over 14 amino acids. DNA for the CDR3: TGTGCCAGCAGCTTGGCAGGGACCCATCAGCCCCAGCATTTT. This sequence encodes CASSLAGTHQPQHF. Using reference TRBV5-6 and TRBJ1-5 for the parts outside the CDR3, the full variable domain is DAGVTQSPTHLIKTRGQQVTLRCSPKSGHDTVSWYQQALGQGPQFIFQYYEEEERQRGNFPDRFSGHQFPNYSSELNVNALLLGDSALYLCASSLAGTHQPQHFGDGTRLSIL.

The V and J genes are TRBV19 and TRBJ1-1; 8 bases agree with TRBD1. The CDR3 extends over 16 amino acids. Germline-derived CDR1 and CDR2 are LNHDA and SQIVND (reference sequence). V lost 4 bases to trimming and J lost 1 base; unmatched junction nucleotides: 8. CDR3 sequence (DNA): TGTGCCAGTAGTACAGCAGGGGGCGAGGGGAACACTGAAGCTTTCTTT. This translates into CASSTAGGEGNTEAFF. Drawing the rest from reference TRBV19 and TRBJ1-1, the complete variable domain is DGGITQSPKYLFRKEGQNVTLSCEQNLNHDAMYWYRQDPGQGLRLIYYSQIVNDFQKGDIAEGYSVSREKKESFPLTVTSAQKNPTAFYLCASSTAGGEGNTEAFFGQGTRLTVV.

The chain is built from TRBV28 and TRBJ2-1; D remains ambiguous. This CDR3 region has 14 residues. The germline V gene has CDR1 MDHEN and CDR2 SYDVKM. V lost 4 bases to trimming and J lost 6 bases, with 13 bases between them. CDR3 coding DNA: TGTGCCAGCAGTTACCTTGGAAGGCTCAATGAGCAGTTCTTC. This gives the protein CASSYLGRLNEQFF. Supplemented by reference TRBV28 and TRBJ2-1, the full variable domain reads DVKVTQSSRYLVKRTGEKVFLECVQDMDHENMFWYRQDPGLGLRLIYFSYDVKMKEKGDIPEGYSVSREKKERFSLILESASTNQTSMYLCASSYLGRLNEQFFGPGTRLTVL.

The chain is built from TRBV28 and TRBJ1-1; D remains ambiguous. Germline V gene data show CDR1 as MDHEN and CDR2 as SYDVKM. This CDR3 region has 16 residues. V lost 1 base and J 1 base, leaving 13 bases between the germline ends. For the CDR3, the DNA is TGTGCCAGCAGTTTATCCGGGAGGTGGGGGAACACTGAAGCTTTCTTT. Encoded protein: CASSLSGRWGNTEAFF.